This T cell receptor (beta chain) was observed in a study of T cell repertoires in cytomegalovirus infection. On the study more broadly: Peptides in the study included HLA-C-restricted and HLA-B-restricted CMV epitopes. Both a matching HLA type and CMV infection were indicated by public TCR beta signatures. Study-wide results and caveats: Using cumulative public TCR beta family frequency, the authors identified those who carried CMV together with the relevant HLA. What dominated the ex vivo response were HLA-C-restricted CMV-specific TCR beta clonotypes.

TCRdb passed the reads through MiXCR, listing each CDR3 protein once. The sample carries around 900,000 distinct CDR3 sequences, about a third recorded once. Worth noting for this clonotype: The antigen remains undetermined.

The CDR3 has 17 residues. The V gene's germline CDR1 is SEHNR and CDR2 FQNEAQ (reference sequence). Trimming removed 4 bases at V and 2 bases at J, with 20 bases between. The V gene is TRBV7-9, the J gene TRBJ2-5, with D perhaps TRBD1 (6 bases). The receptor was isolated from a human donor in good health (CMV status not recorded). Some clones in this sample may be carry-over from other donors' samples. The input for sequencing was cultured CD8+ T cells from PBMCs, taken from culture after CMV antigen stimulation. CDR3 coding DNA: TGTGCCAGCAGCTCATTGGGAGTGGACAGCTCACAAGAGACCCAGTACTTC. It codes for CASSSLGVDSSQETQYF. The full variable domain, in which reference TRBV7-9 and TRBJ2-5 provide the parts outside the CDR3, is DTGVSQNPRHKITKRGQNVTFRCDPISEHNRLYWYRQTLGQGPEFLTYFQNEAQLEKSRLLSDRFSAERPKGSFSTLEIQRTEQGDSAMYLCASSSLGVDSSQETQYFGPGTRLLVL.